The next 11 T cell receptor beta chains were all read from a single sample in a study of OX40 agonist ivuxolimab in advanced cancers. Sequencing was performed with immunoSEQ multiplex PCR; in TCRdb, only in-frame clones are kept and a portion is missing. This table has around 70,000 clones, almost 85% appearing once. Specimen: CD4+ or CD8+ T cells sorted from blood, collected in a trial of the OX40 agonist ivuxolimab. All receptors derive from an adult with an advanced solid tumor such as melanoma, head and neck, liver or kidney cancer.

The V gene is TRBV2, the J gene TRBJ2-5, with 12 bases that match TRBD2. Unmatched junction bases numbered 3, after V lost 4 bases and J lost 3 bases. The germline gives CDR1 SNHLY, CDR2 FYNNEI. There are 15 residues in the CDR3. The CDR3, as DNA: TGTGCCAGCAGTGCTCTAGCGGGGGGGGAAGAGACCCAGTACTTC. Encoded protein: CASSALAGGEETQYF.

The V call is TRBV7-2, the J call TRBJ2-7; TRBD1 aligns across 11 bases. Germline trimming cut 0 bases from V and 3 bases from J; bases unmatched to any gene: 4. The germline CDR1 and CDR2 sequences are SGHTA and FQGNSA. This CDR3 region has 16 residues. The CDR3 here is CASSLAGQGVIYEQYF. Written as DNA, the CDR3 is TGTGCCAGCAGCTTAGCGGGACAGGGGGTGATCTACGAGCAGTACTTC.

This clone was counted only a few times. The chain combines TRBV5-4 with TRBJ2-3; D is unclear. Deletions cut 2 bases from V and 8 bases from J, with 12 bases between. CDR3 length: 13 amino acids. The germline V gene encodes CDR1 SGHNT and CDR2 YYREEE (reference sequence). This chain's CDR3 is CASSFEAGVTQYF. The CDR3 region has the DNA TGTGCCAGCAGCTTTGAGGCAGGCGTTACGCAGTATTTT.

J is TRBJ2-3 and V is TRBV4-1; 11 nucleotides line up with TRBD2. The V gene's germline CDR1 is MGHRA and CDR2 YSYEKL. J was trimmed by 0 bases and V by 1 base; bases with no gene match: 9. The CDR3 length is 19 residues. CDR3 region: CASSQARLAGWRSTDTQYF. For the CDR3, the DNA is TGCGCCAGCAGCCAAGCGAGACTAGCGGGATGGAGAAGCACAGATACGCAGTATTTT.

This sequence joins TRBV19 and TRBJ2-3, with 11 bases lining up with TRBD2. Germline V lookup: CDR1 LNHDA, CDR2 SQIVND (reference sequence). V trimming: 5 bases; J trimming: 9 bases; junction bases outside the gene matches: 7. The CDR3 is 14 amino acids. CDR3 sequence: CASSLRLAGYTQYF. The CDR3 DNA sequence: TGTGCCAGTAGTCTCCGACTAGCGGGGTACACGCAGTATTTT.

V usage is TRBV7-2 and J usage is TRBJ2-2; D is perhaps TRBD1 (6 bases). With 10 bases removed from V and 1 base from J, the gap between germline ends came to 16 bases. CDR1 is SGHTA, CDR2 FQGNSA, per germline. This CDR3 comprises 15 residues. This CDR3 is CAIIRQERNTGELFF. Here the CDR3 DNA reads TGTGCCATTATAAGACAGGAGAGGAACACCGGGGAGCTGTTTTTT.

This clone showed up just once. V gene TRBV5-1 combines with J gene TRBJ2-2; D is ambiguous. The CDR3 consists of 15 residues. Trimming left V 4 bases short and J 0 bases short, with 10 bases between. Germline V CDR1 and CDR2: SGHRS, YFSETQ. CDR3 protein: CASSPGTTNTGELFF. CDR3 sequence (DNA): TGCGCCAGCAGCCCGGGCACCACGAACACCGGGGAGCTGTTTTTT.

The V and J genes are TRBV5-6 and TRBJ1-2; 7 bases agree with TRBD1. CDR1 SGHDT and CDR2 YYEEEE come from the germline V gene. The CDR3 has 14 amino acids. V trimming: 5 bases; J trimming: 3 bases; junction bases outside the gene matches: 7. The CDR3 is CASRTGTGYYGYTF. Written as DNA, the CDR3 is TGTGCCAGCAGGACAGGGACGGGGTACTATGGCTACACCTTC.

The gene calls are TRBV7-2 and TRBJ1-4, with D unresolved. Looked up from germline, CDR1 is SGHTA and CDR2 is FQGNSA. V was shortened by 2 bases and J by 0 bases, with 7 bases between the two germline ends. The CDR3 totals 15 residues. The CDR3 region has the DNA TGTGCCAGCAGCTTATCGCAGGCAACTAATGAAAAACTGTTTTTT. As protein: CASSLSQATNEKLFF.

The CDR3 loop reads CASSEGLGGTGELFF. CDR3 nucleotide sequence: TGTGCCAGCAGTGAAGGACTAGGGGGGACCGGGGAGCTGTTTTTT. The chain has TRBV2 and TRBJ2-2, with D perhaps assigned TRBD1 or TRBD2 (6 bases each). Germline CDR1 and CDR2: SNHLY and FYNNEI. The V end was cut by 1 base, the J end by 5 bases, with 11 bases between. The CDR3 is 15 amino acids. Filled out from reference TRBV2 and TRBJ2-2, the complete variable domain reads EPEVTQTPSHQVTQMGQEVILRCVPISNHLYFYWYRQILGQKVEFLVSFYNNEISEKSEIFDDQFSVERPDGSNFTLKIRSTKLEDSAMYFCASSEGLGGTGELFFGEGSRLTVL.

The J gene is TRBJ2-1, the V gene TRBV9, with D possibly TRBD1 on 5 matching bases. The V end lost 0 bases, the J end lost 2 bases, and 9 bases lay between the germline ends. This CDR3 has 15 residues. Germline V lookup: CDR1 SGDLS, CDR2 YYNGEE. CDR3 in amino acids: CASSVDPGTYNEQFF. The DNA of the CDR3 is TGTGCCAGCAGCGTAGACCCAGGGACCTACAATGAGCAGTTCTTC. Using reference TRBV9 and TRBJ2-1 for the parts outside the CDR3, the full variable domain is DSGVTQTPKHLITATGQRVTLRCSPRSGDLSVYWYQQSLDQGLQFLIQYYNGEERAKGNILERFSAQQFPDLHSELNLSSLELGDSALYFCASSVDPGTYNEQFFGPGTRLTVL.